This T cell receptor (beta chain) was recovered during a study of metastatic and nonmetastatic thyroid tumors. V was pared by 1 base and J by 0 bases, with 3 bases between. The CDR3 contains 14 residues. Germline CDR1 reads SNHLY; CDR2 reads FYNNEI. TCRdb re-called the PCR reads through MiXCR. The repertoire consists of tens of thousands of clones, with about 15% occurring once and the leading ten covering approximately 3.9%. Patients underwent thyroid surgery, and none had received any treatment before it. This clone occurred many times. The receptor comes from a female donor with papillary thyroid cancer or a benign thyroid nodule (not recorded which). Some clones in this sample may be carry-over from other donors' samples. The chain recombines TRBV2 with TRBJ1-4; no definite D call. The sample taken for sequencing was blood. The CDR3: CASSEGSTNEKLFF. The CDR3 coding sequence is TGTGCCAGCAGTGAAGGTTCAACTAATGAAAAACTGTTTTTT.